This T cell receptor beta chain was observed in a study of Tregs in tolerant kidney transplant recipients. Study-wide results and caveats: Expanding Tregs on activated donor B cells appeared to best identify donor-specific TCRbeta clones. Findings come from small patient numbers and require larger validation. Biological reproducibility was not directly addressed, but technical replication error appeared minimal.

Sequencing used immunoSEQ multiplex PCR; TCRdb keeps in-frame clones, though not all of them. In the table there are fewer than 150,000 clones, 92% of which are singletons. Thawed PBMCs were FACS-sorted into unstimulated CD4+CD25+CD127- regulatory T cells, CD4+CD25- non-regulatory cells, CD4 and CD8 cells. CDR3 length equals 17 residues. Worth noting for this clone: Its cognate antigen is unknown.

Input material: CD4+ T cells from blood. This clonotype was obtained from a human donor in good health. The rearrangement joins TRBV21-1 to TRBJ2-1; the DNA was not used to check the table's D call, TRBD2. TRBV21-1 is deemed a pseudogene. CDR3 sequence: CASSKVSGGRAYNEQFF. DNA for the CDR3: TGTGCCAGCAGCAAAGTTTCGGGCGGGAGGGCCTACAATGAGCAGTTCTTC.